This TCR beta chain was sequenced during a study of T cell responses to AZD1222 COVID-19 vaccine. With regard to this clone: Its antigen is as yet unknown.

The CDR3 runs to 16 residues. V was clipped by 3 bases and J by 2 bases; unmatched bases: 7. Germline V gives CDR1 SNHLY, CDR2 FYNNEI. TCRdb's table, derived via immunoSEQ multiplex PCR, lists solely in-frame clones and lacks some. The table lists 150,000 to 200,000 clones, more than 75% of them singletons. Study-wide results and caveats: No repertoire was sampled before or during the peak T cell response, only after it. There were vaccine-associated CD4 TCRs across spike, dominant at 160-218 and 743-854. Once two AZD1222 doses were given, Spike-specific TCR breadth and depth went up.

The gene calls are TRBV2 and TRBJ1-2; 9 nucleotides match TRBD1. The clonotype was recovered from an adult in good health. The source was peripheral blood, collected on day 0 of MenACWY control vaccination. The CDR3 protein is CASSDAVQGANYGYTF. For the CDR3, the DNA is TGTGCCAGCAGTGATGCCGTACAGGGGGCGAACTATGGCTACACCTTC.